A selection of T cell receptor beta chains follows, all from one sample in a study of blood T cell repertoires in COVID-19. Assay: immunoSEQ multiplex PCR; the TCRdb copy retains only in-frame clones and omits some. The sample shows over 120,000 clones, about four fifths of them seen only once. Sequenced input: peripheral blood. The receptors derive from a woman in her seventies with COVID-19, enrolled during active disease. CDR3s include the opening cysteine and the closing phenylalanine or tryptophan. A D gene is named only where the DNA matches it firmly. Expanded clones are given a class, and other clones once, few, many or no size at all.

j_call clone_size v_call d_call cdr3_aa cdr3_nt
TRBJ2-5 NA TRBV5-4 TRBD2 CASSSLAGGLGETQYF TGTGCCAGCAGCTCCCTAGCGGGGGGGCTCGGAGAGACCCAGTACTTC
TRBJ1-2 NA TRBV5-1 TRBD1 CASSSGQGDYGYTF TGCGCCAGCAGCTCTGGACAGGGCGACTATGGCTACACCTTC
TRBJ1-4 NA TRBV6-5 NA CASSYGQGISNEKLFF TGTGCCAGCAGTTACGGGCAGGGTATATCTAATGAAAAACTGTTTTTT
TRBJ1-4 NA TRBV4-3 NA CASAPNLNAGTLLEKLFF TGCGCCAGCGCCCCAAATCTAAACGCGGGAACCCTCTTAGAAAAACTGTTTTTT
TRBJ2-1 many TRBV6-1 TRBD2 CASSESSGGAIRQFF TGTGCCAGCAGTGAAAGTAGCGGGGGTGCTATAAGGCAGTTCTTC
TRBJ2-2 NA TRBV5-6 TRBD1 CASSLWDRPNTGELFF TGTGCCAGCAGCTTGTGGGACAGGCCGAACACCGGGGAGCTGTTTTTT
TRBJ1-6 once TRBV5-6 NA CASSFGEGFINSPLHF TGTGCCAGCAGCTTTGGGGAGGGGTTTATTAATTCACCCCTCCACTTT
TRBJ2-1 NA TRBV9 TRBD2 CASSVVASGGDEQFF TGTGCCAGCAGCGTAGTGGCTAGCGGGGGAGATGAGCAGTTCTTC
TRBJ1-5 NA TRBV5-6 NA CASSLGGGSNQPQHF TGTGCCAGCAGCTTGGGAGGAGGGAGCAATCAGCCCCAGCATTTT
TRBJ2-1 NA TRBV5-4 TRBD2 CASSSGLAGGLGNEQFF TGTGCCAGCAGCTCCGGACTAGCGGGGGGGCTGGGCAATGAGCAGTTCTTC
TRBJ1-1 NA TRBV7-2 NA CASSPPGGRGFEAFF TGTGCCAGCAGCCCTCCGGGCGGAAGGGGCTTTGAAGCTTTCTTT
TRBJ1-2 once TRBV19 NA CASSLRGASGYTF TGTGCCAGTAGTTTGCGGGGGGCGTCTGGCTACACCTTC
TRBJ2-1 NA TRBV5-8 TRBD1 CASTLTGGRFF TGTGCCAGCACCCTAACAGGGGGTAGGTTCTTC
TRBJ1-1 once TRBV11-2 TRBD1 CASSPRQGLSTEAFF TGTGCCAGCAGCCCCAGACAGGGTTTGAGCACTGAAGCTTTCTTT
TRBJ2-1 NA TRBV19 TRBD1 CATRAQGQGALEQFF TGTGCCACACGAGCCCAGGGACAGGGGGCGCTTGAGCAGTTCTTC
TRBJ1-5 NA TRBV27 NA CASSLQYNQPQHF TGTGCCAGCAGTTTACAGTACAATCAGCCCCAGCATTTT
TRBJ2-6 NA TRBV6-5 NA CASTKAGANVLTF TGTGCCAGCACCAAAGCCGGGGCCAACGTCCTGACTTTC
TRBJ2-3 NA TRBV3-1/TRBV3-2 TRBD1 CASTQRRDRVDTQYF TGTGCCAGCACCCAAAGAAGAGACAGGGTGGATACGCAGTATTTT
TRBJ2-1 NA TRBV5-8 TRBD2 CASTWGRGEQFF TGTGCCAGCACTTGGGGGAGGGGTGAGCAGTTCTTC
TRBJ1-5 once TRBV30 TRBD1 CAWSRQGQANQPQHF TGTGCCTGGAGTAGGCAAGGACAGGCCAATCAGCCCCAGCATTTT
TRBJ2-7 once TRBV18 NA CASSPSGDEQYF TGTGCCAGCTCACCTTCGGGGGACGAGCAGTACTTC
TRBJ2-1 NA TRBV10-3 TRBD2 CATSSGGARLNEQFF TGTGCCACCAGTAGCGGGGGGGCCCGGTTGAATGAGCAGTTCTTC
TRBJ1-2 NA TRBV7-9 NA CASSFEAGYTF TGTGCCAGCAGCTTTGAGGCCGGCTACACCTTC
TRBJ1-1 NA TRBV15 NA CATSRDQGRGTEAFF TGTGCCACCAGCAGAGATCAGGGAAGGGGAACTGAAGCTTTCTTT
TRBJ2-7 NA TRBV21-1 NA CASSKVRGHLYEQYF TGTGCCAGCAGCAAAGTGAGGGGGCATCTCTACGAGCAGTACTTC
TRBJ1-2 few TRBV29-1 NA CSVLQGVYGYTF TGCAGCGTTTTACAGGGTGTCTATGGCTACACCTTC
TRBJ1-2 NA TRBV5-6 TRBD1 CASSRGQVGLYGYTF TGTGCCAGCAGCAGGGGACAGGTTGGGTTATATGGCTACACCTTC
TRBJ1-3 once TRBV5-1 TRBD1 CASSSKDRGSGNTIYF TGCGCCAGCAGCTCCAAGGACAGGGGCTCTGGAAACACCATATATTTT
TRBJ1-5 NA TRBV5-6 NA CASSFVGEQPQHF TGTGCCAGCAGTTTTGTCGGGGAACAGCCCCAGCATTTT
TRBJ1-2 NA TRBV19 NA CASSTHSQGNGYTF TGTGCCAGTAGTACCCATTCACAGGGAAATGGCTACACCTTC
TRBJ2-2 NA TRBV7-8 NA CASSLAGSPRELFF TGTGCCAGCAGCTTAGCGGGGAGTCCCCGGGAGCTGTTTTTT
TRBJ1-3 NA TRBV27 TRBD1 CASRGQGAPGNTIYF TGTGCCAGCAGGGGACAGGGGGCTCCTGGAAACACCATATATTTT
TRBJ1-4 NA TRBV7-8 NA CASAAPGRGNEKLFF TGTGCCAGCGCCGCACCGGGGCGGGGTAATGAAAAACTGTTTTTT
TRBJ1-1 NA TRBV10-3 NA CAISQGMNTEAFF TGTGCCATCAGTCAGGGGATGAACACTGAAGCTTTCTTT
TRBJ1-1 NA TRBV7-2 NA CASSLGAGMNTEAFF TGTGCCAGCAGCCTTGGGGCAGGGATGAACACTGAAGCTTTCTTT
TRBJ1-6 NA TRBV18 NA CASSPGQLYNSPLHF TGTGCCAGCTCACCGGGACAACTCTATAATTCACCCCTCCACTTT
TRBJ1-1 once TRBV19 NA CASSMGRGGNTEAFF TGTGCCAGTAGTATGGGCCGGGGGGGAAACACTGAAGCTTTCTTT
TRBJ2-3 NA TRBV21-1 NA CASSLRQVDTQYF TGTGCCAGCAGCCTCCGACAGGTGGATACGCAGTATTTT
TRBJ2-2 NA TRBV7-9 NA CASSDSNTGELFF TGTGCCAGCAGCGACTCAAACACCGGGGAGCTGTTTTTT
TRBJ1-2 NA TRBV3-1/TRBV3-2 TRBD1 CASSPRDRDPRDYGYTF TGTGCCAGCAGCCCACGGGACAGGGACCCTAGGGACTATGGCTACACCTTC
TRBJ1-5 NA TRBV6-6 TRBD1 CASSRTGGTRPQHF TGTGCCAGCAGTCGGACAGGCGGCACGCGGCCCCAGCATTTT
TRBJ1-1 NA TRBV12-3/TRBV12-4 NA CASKNRNTEAFF TGTGCCAGCAAAAACAGGAACACTGAAGCTTTCTTT
TRBJ2-2 NA TRBV28 NA CASSPGSTSSNTGELFF TGTGCCAGCAGTCCCGGTTCCACGTCCTCGAACACCGGGGAGCTGTTTTTT
TRBJ2-1 NA TRBV7-2 TRBD2 CASSLTLSGGEQFF TGTGCCAGCAGCTTAACGCTGTCCGGGGGGGAGCAGTTCTTC
TRBJ1-1 NA TRBV27 NA CASSLSWTASAFF TGTGCCAGCAGTCTCTCCTGGACCGCTAGCGCTTTCTTT
TRBJ2-1 NA TRBV6-1 TRBD2 CASSETSGGAVNEQFF TGTGCCAGCAGTGAGACTAGCGGGGGGGCAGTTAATGAGCAGTTCTTC
TRBJ2-4 NA TRBV21-1 NA CASPRLAGGLAKNIQYF TGTGCCAGCCCCAGACTAGCGGGGGGACTAGCCAAAAACATTCAGTACTTC
TRBJ1-2 NA TRBV19 TRBD1 CASGQVSNYGYTF TGTGCCAGCGGACAGGTGTCCAACTATGGCTACACCTTC
TRBJ2-3 NA TRBV19 TRBD1 CASSTGQGERDTQYF TGTGCCAGTAGTACGGGACAGGGAGAACGGGATACGCAGTATTTT
TRBJ1-1 once TRBV5-1 TRBD1 CASSLQGAGTEAFF TGCGCCAGCAGCTTGCAGGGGGCGGGAACTGAAGCTTTCTTT
TRBJ2-7 once TRBV11-3 NA CASARVGDYEQYF TGTGCCAGCGCCCGAGTTGGAGATTACGAGCAGTACTTC
TRBJ1-2 NA TRBV19 NA CASMTGERYGYTF TGTGCCAGTATGACCGGCGAGAGGTATGGCTACACCTTC
TRBJ2-3 NA TRBV28 TRBD1 CASRTGSTDTQYF TGTGCCAGCAGGACAGGGAGCACAGATACGCAGTATTTT
TRBJ2-3 NA TRBV7-3 NA CASSSPLTDTQYF TGTGCCAGCAGCTCCCCCCTCACAGATACGCAGTATTTT
TRBJ1-6 NA TRBV11-2 NA CASSPSRHSPLHF TGTGCCAGCAGCCCCAGTCGCCATTCACCCCTCCACTTT
TRBJ2-6 NA TRBV28 TRBD1 CASRTGQGLVAGANVLTF TGTGCCAGCAGGACGGGACAGGGCCTAGTCGCTGGGGCCAACGTCCTGACTTTC
TRBJ2-2 NA TRBV18 NA CASSGQNTGELFF TGTGCCAGCTCGGGACAGAACACCGGGGAGCTGTTTTTT
TRBJ2-1 NA TRBV12-3/TRBV12-4 NA CASTRQGWNEQFF TGTGCCAGCACCAGGCAGGGTTGGAATGAGCAGTTCTTC
TRBJ1-2 NA TRBV7-9 TRBD1 CASSFPGQGARGYTF TGTGCCAGCAGCTTTCCGGGACAGGGGGCTAGGGGCTACACCTTC
TRBJ1-6 NA TRBV6-5 NA CASSYSNSFNSPLHF TGTGCCAGCAGTTACTCAAACAGCTTTAATTCACCCCTCCACTTT